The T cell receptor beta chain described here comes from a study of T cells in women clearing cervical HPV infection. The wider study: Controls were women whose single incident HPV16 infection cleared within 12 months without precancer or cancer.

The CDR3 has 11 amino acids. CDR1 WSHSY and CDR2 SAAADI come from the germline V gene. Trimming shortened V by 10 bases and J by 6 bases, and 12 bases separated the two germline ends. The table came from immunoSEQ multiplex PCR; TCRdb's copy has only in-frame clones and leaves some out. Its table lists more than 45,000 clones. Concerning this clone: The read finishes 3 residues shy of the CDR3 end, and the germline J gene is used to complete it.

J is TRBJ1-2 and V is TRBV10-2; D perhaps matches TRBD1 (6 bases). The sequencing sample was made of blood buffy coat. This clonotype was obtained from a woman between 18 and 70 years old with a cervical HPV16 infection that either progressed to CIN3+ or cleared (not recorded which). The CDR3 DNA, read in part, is TGCGCCATCGGGACATACGATGGC. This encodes CAIGTYDG. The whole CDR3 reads CAIGTYDGYTF.